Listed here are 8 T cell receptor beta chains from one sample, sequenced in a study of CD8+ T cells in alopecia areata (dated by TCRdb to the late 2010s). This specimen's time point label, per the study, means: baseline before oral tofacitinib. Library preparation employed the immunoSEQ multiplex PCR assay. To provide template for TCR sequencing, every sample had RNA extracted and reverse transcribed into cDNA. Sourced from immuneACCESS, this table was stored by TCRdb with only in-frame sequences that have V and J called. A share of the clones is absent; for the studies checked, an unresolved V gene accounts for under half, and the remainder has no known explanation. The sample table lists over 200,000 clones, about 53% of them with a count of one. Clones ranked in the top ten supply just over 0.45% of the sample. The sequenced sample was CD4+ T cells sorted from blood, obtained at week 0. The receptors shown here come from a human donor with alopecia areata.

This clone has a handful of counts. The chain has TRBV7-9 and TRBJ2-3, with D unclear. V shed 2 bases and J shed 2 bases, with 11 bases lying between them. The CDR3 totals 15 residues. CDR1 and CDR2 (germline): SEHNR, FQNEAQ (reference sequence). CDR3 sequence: CASSLTNRHTDTQYF. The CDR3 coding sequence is TGTGCCAGCAGCTTAACGAACCGGCACACAGATACGCAGTATTTT.

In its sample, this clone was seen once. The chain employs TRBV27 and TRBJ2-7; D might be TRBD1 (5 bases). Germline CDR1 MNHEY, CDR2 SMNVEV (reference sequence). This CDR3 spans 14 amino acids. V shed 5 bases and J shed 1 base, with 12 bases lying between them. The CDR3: CASSPRTGSYEQYF. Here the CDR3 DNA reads TGTGCCAGCAGTCCCCGTACAGGTTCCTACGAGCAGTACTTC.

The CDR3 reads CASSPSGYGYTF. CDR3 nucleotides: TGTGCCAGCAGCCCCTCGGGCTATGGCTACACCTTC. This chain links TRBV4-2 with TRBJ1-2; D is unresolved. Germline CDR1 is LGHNA and CDR2 is YNFKEQ. The germline V and J ends were trimmed by 4 bases and 4 bases, with 7 bases remaining between them. The CDR3 has 12 residues.

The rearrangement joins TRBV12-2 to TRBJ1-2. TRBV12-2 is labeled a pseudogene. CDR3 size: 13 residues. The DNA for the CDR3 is TGTGCAAGTCGCCGGAGTACCCGCTATGGCTACACCTTC. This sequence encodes CASRRSTRYGYTF.

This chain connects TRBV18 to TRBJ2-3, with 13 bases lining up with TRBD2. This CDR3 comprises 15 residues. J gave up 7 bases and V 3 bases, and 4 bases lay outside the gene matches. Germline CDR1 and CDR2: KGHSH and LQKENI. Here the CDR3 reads CASSPRTSGGNTQYF. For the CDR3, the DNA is TGTGCCAGCTCACCGCGGACTAGCGGGGGCAATACGCAGTATTTT.

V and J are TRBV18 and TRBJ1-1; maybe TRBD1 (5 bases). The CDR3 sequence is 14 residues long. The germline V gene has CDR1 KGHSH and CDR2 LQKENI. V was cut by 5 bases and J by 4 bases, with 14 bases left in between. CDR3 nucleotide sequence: TGTGCCAGCTCATCGGACACTCCGGGCACTGAAGCTTTCTTT. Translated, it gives CASSSDTPGTEAFF.

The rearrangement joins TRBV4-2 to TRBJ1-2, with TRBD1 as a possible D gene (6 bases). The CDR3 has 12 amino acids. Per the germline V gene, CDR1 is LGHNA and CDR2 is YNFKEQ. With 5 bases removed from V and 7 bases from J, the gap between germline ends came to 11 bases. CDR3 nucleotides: TGTGCCAGCAGCTCCCAAGGGGGTGGCTACACCTTC. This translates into CASSSQGGGYTF.

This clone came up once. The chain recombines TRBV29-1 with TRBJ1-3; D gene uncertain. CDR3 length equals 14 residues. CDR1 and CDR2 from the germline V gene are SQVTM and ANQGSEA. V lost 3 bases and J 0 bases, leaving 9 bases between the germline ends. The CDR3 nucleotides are TGCAGCGTTGAGTCTGATACCTCTGGAAACACCATATATTTT. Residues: CSVESDTSGNTIYF.